This T cell receptor (beta chain) was captured by sequencing in a study of blood T cells in healthy people across ages. Regarding this clonotype: Its target is unknown.

Study-wide results and limits: With unsorted PBMCs, a conclusive comparison of naive versus antigen-experienced cells was not possible.

Primers used in a second PCR of roughly 7 to 11 cycles were a sample-barcoded 5' primer and a J-beta primer mix. Using its own MiXCR run on the 5' RACE reads, TCRdb lists one record per CDR3 protein. The sample has some 1.5 million distinct CDR3 sequences, approximately 28% seen once. The CDR3 sequence is 12 residues long. Trimming shortened V by 6 bases and J by 0 bases, and 5 bases separated the two germline ends. Sequenced material: blood. This sequence joins TRBV12-3 or TRBV12-4 and TRBJ2-5, with unresolved D. This clonotype was obtained from a woman in her twenties or thirties in good health. Written as DNA, the CDR3 is TGTGCCAGCAGATACAACCAAGAGACCCAGTACTTC. Translation gives CASRYNQETQYF.